This is a list of T cell receptor beta chains from one sample in a study of blood T cell repertoires in COVID-19. The data were produced by immunoSEQ multiplex PCR, yet TCRdb's version contains in-frame clones alone and is incomplete. The data show tens of thousands of clones, 73% seen once. Sequencing was performed on peripheral blood. The receptors shown here come from a man aged 55 to 69 with acute or convalescent COVID-19. CDR3s include the opening cysteine and the closing phenylalanine or tryptophan. A D gene is named only where the DNA matches it firmly. The size of a clone is reported for some rows only, either as once, few or many, or as a class for expanded clones.

clone_size cdr3_length j_call v_call d_call cdr3_aa cdr3_nt
- 18 TRBJ2-1 TRBV28 TRBD2 CASRMGLALGSSYNEQFF TGTGCCAGCAGGATGGGACTAGCGCTAGGGAGCTCCTACAATGAGCAGTTCTTC
once 15 TRBJ1-2 TRBV5-1 TRBD1 CASSLVGDSLYGYTF TGCGCCAGCAGCTTGGTTGGGGACAGCCTCTATGGCTACACCTTC
- 12 TRBJ2-3 TRBV7-9 - CASSLLADTQYF TGTGCCAGCAGCCTATTGGCAGATACGCAGTATTTT
- 18 TRBJ2-6 TRBV18 - CASSPSTDRWSGANVLTF TGTGCCAGCTCACCGTCGACTGACCGTTGGTCTGGGGCCAACGTCCTGACTTTC
- 14 TRBJ1-1 TRBV19 TRBD1 CASSFRTGYTEAFF TGTGCCAGTAGTTTCCGGACAGGGTACACTGAAGCTTTCTTT
- 18 TRBJ1-4 TRBV7-8 TRBD1 CASSDPGTGGVQGEKLFF TGTGCCAGCAGCGATCCCGGGACAGGGGGAGTGCAGGGGGAAAAACTGTTTTTT
- 15 TRBJ2-1 TRBV7-3 TRBD2 CASSLTSGSPHEQFF TGTGCCAGCAGTCTGACTAGCGGGAGCCCCCATGAGCAGTTCTTC
- 16 TRBJ2-1 TRBV28 TRBD2 CASSVWAGGDNNEQFF TGTGCCAGCAGCGTCTGGGCGGGGGGCGACAACAATGAGCAGTTCTTC
- 15 TRBJ2-5 TRBV5-1 - CASSLAVGVQETQYF TGCGCCAGCAGCTTGGCCGTCGGAGTTCAAGAGACCCAGTACTTC
- 13 TRBJ2-3 TRBV12-3/TRBV12-4 - CASSYLGTDTQYF TGTGCCAGCAGTTACCTAGGCACAGATACGCAGTATTTT
few 15 TRBJ2-7 TRBV10-3 - CAISSGGDSSYEQYF TGTGCCATCAGCTCTGGGGGCGACAGCTCCTACGAGCAGTACTTC
- 16 TRBJ1-4 TRBV9 - CASSVVPGGENEKLFF TGTGCCAGCAGCGTAGTACCGGGGGGAGAGAATGAAAAACTGTTTTTT
- 16 TRBJ2-1 TRBV5-1 - CASGGHQVDEGNEQFF TGCGCCAGCGGGGGCCACCAGGTAGACGAGGGGAATGAGCAGTTCTTC
- 17 TRBJ2-2 TRBV15 - CATSRDSGTLNTGELFF TGTGCCACCAGCAGGGACTCCGGGACATTGAACACCGGGGAGCTGTTTTTT
once 16 TRBJ2-3 TRBV28 TRBD1 CASSGTGGLAGDTQYF TGTGCCAGCAGTGGGACAGGGGGCCTCGCCGGAGATACGCAGTATTTT
- 12 TRBJ1-2 TRBV30 - CAWSVSHYGYTF TGTGCCTGGAGTGTTAGTCACTATGGCTACACCTTC
- 15 TRBJ1-1 TRBV6-5 TRBD1 CASRRDRGGDTEAFF TGTGCCAGCAGGAGGGACAGGGGAGGGGACACTGAAGCTTTCTTT
- 13 TRBJ1-1 TRBV28 - CATSEVQGTEAFF TGTGCCACGAGCGAGGTCCAAGGCACTGAAGCTTTCTTT
- 15 TRBJ2-7 TRBV5-8 TRBD1 CASSGKGQGFYEQYF TGTGCCAGCAGCGGAAAGGGACAGGGTTTTTACGAGCAGTACTTC
- 16 TRBJ2-3 TRBV7-3 TRBD2 CASSPSSGGVEDTQYF TGTGCCAGCAGCCCCTCTAGCGGGGGGGTAGAAGATACGCAGTATTTT
- 12 TRBJ1-4 TRBV5-1 - CASKDEDEKLFF TGCGCCAGCAAGGATGAGGATGAAAAACTGTTTTTT
once 14 TRBJ1-2 TRBV9 TRBD1 CASSPRDRGPGYTF TGTGCCAGCAGCCCAAGGGACAGGGGCCCTGGCTACACCTTC
- 14 TRBJ1-2 TRBV9 - CASSVGTANYGYTF TGTGCCAGCAGCGTAGGGACAGCTAACTATGGCTACACCTTC
- 15 TRBJ1-1 TRBV12-2 - CASRWGDSWYAEAFF TGTGCAAGTCGCTGGGGGGACAGTTGGTACGCTGAAGCTTTCTTT
once 16 TRBJ2-5 TRBV2 TRBD2 CASSAGLAGGRETQYF TGTGCCAGCAGTGCTGGACTAGCGGGGGGTAGGGAGACCCAGTACTTC
- 15 TRBJ1-6 TRBV28 TRBD1 CASSLTGEDNSPLHF TGTGCCAGCAGTTTGACAGGGGAGGATAATTCACCCCTCCACTTT
once 12 TRBJ2-5 TRBV24-1 - CATSDSGETQYF TGTGCCACCAGTGATTCGGGGGAGACCCAGTACTTC
- 14 TRBJ1-2 TRBV7-9 - CASSLVAGDWNYTF TGTGCCAGCAGCTTAGTAGCCGGGGATTGGAACTACACCTTC
- 16 TRBJ1-1 TRBV5-8 TRBD1 CASSSQRDRGFTEAFF TGTGCCAGCAGCTCACAACGGGACAGGGGATTCACTGAAGCTTTCTTT
few 13 TRBJ2-2 TRBV11-3 - CASSLGRAGELFF TGTGCCAGCAGCTTAGGGAGGGCCGGGGAGCTGTTTTTT
- 16 TRBJ2-1 TRBV24-1 - CATSLCRQSLYNEQFF TGTGCCACCAGTCTATGTCGACAGAGCCTATACAATGAGCAGTTCTTC
- 13 TRBJ2-7 TRBV5-1 TRBD1 CASSPGDSYEQYF TGCGCCAGCAGCCCCGGGGACAGCTACGAGCAGTACTTC
few 15 TRBJ2-3 TRBV5-1 - CASSLGLSSPDTQYF TGCGCCAGCAGCTTGGGACTGAGTAGCCCAGATACGCAGTATTTT
- 19 TRBJ2-5 TRBV21-1 - CASSKVPTRQGEIQETQYF TGTGCCAGCAGCAAAGTCCCCACACGACAGGGGGAGATACAAGAGACCCAGTACTTC
- 14 TRBJ2-2 TRBV6-5 TRBD1 CASRPGTVTGELFF TGTGCCAGCAGACCCGGGACAGTAACCGGGGAGCTGTTTTTT
- 13 TRBJ1-1 TRBV29-1 - CSPRRGLDTEAFF TGCAGCCCGCGGAGGGGTCTGGACACTGAAGCTTTCTTT